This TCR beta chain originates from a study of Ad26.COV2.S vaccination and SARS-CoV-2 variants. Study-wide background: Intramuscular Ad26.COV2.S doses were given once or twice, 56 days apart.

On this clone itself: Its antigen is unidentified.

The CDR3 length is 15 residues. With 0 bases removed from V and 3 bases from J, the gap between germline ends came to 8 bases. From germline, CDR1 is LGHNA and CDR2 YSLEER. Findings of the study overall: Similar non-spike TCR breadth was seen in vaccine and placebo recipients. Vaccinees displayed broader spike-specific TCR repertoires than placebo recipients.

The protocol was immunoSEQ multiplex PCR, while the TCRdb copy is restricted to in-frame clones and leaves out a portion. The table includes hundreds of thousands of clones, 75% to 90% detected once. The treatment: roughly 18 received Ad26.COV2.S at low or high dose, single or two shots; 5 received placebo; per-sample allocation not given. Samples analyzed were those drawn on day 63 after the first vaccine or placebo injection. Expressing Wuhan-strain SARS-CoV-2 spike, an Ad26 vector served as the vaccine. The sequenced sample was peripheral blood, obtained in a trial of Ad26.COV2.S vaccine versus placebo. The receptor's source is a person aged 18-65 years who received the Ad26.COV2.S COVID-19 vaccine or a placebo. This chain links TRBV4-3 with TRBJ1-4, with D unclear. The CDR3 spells CASSQEETSNEKLFF. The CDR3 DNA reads TGCGCCAGCAGCCAAGAAGAGACGTCTAATGAAAAACTGTTTTTT.